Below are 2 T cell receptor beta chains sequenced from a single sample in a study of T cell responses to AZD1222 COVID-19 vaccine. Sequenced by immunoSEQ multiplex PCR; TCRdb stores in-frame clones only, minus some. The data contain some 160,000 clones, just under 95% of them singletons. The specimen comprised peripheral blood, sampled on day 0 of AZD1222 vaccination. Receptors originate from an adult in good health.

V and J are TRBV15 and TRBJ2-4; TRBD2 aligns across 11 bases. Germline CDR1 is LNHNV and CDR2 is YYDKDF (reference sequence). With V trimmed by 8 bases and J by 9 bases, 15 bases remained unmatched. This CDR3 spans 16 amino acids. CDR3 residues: CATSAGVAGGKSIQYF. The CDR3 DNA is TGTGCCACCTCAGCTGGGGTAGCGGGGGGGAAGAGCATTCAGTACTTC.

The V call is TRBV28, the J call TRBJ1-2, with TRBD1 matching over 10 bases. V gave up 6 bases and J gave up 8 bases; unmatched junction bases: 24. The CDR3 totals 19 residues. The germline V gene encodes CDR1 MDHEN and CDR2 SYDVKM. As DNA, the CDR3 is TGTGCCAGCAGAGGGACGGCACCGGGACAGGGGTTCAGCTATAACGGCTACACCTTC. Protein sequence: CASRGTAPGQGFSYNGYTF.